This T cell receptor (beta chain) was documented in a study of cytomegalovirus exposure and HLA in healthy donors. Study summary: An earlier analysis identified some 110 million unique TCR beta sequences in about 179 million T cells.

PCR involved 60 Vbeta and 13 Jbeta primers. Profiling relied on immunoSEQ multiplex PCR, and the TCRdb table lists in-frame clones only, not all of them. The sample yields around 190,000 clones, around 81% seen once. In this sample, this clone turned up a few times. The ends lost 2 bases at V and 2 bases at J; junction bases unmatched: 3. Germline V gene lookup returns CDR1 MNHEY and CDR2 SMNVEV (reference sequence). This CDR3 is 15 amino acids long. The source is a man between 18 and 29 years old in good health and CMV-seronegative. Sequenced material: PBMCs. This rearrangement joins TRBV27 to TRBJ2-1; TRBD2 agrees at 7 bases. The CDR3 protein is CASSLGLVPYNEQFF. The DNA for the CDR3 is TGTGCCAGCAGTTTAGGACTAGTTCCCTACAATGAGCAGTTCTTC.